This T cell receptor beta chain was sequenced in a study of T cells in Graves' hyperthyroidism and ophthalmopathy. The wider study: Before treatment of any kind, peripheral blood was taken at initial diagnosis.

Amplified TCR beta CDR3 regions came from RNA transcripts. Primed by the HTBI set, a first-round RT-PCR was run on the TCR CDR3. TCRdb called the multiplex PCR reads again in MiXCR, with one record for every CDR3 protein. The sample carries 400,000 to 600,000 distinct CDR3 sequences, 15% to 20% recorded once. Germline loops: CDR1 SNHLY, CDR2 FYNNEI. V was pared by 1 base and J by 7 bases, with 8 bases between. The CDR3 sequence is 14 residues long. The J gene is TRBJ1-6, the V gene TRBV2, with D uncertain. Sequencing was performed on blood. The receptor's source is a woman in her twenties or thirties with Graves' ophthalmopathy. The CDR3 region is CASSEEARNSPLHF. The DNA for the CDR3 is TGTGCCAGCAGTGAAGAAGCCAGAAATTCACCCCTCCACTTT.